These 5 T cell receptor beta chains originate from one sample sequenced in a study of regulatory T cells in long-lasting Graves disease. Construction of TCR beta libraries relied on iRepertoire HTBI primers and on Arm-PCR targeting CDR3 regions. TCRdb independently ran MiXCR on the multiplex PCR reads; one entry per CDR3 protein. The data contain a few hundred thousand distinct CDR3 sequences, about a quarter of them seen just once; the ten biggest clones take up over 25%. Time point given: persistent/refractory GD, antithyroid drugs over 5 years with positive TRAb. After RNA was extracted from PBMCs, the TCR library was made from it. Sequenced material: peripheral blood mononuclear cells (PBMCs), taken when the disease was refractory, from a patient treated with antithyroid drugs. All receptors derive from a female donor with Graves disease.

This clonotype showed up many times. The V call is TRBV11-2, the J call TRBJ2-1; TRBD1 is a possible D gene (5 bases). Germline CDR1 reads SGHAT; CDR2 reads FQNNGV. The ends were cut back, 4 bases at V and 3 bases at J, with 10 bases in the middle. The CDR3 runs 14 residues. This CDR3 reads CASSSQGLYNEQFF. The CDR3 coding sequence is TGTGCCAGCAGCTCCCAGGGCCTCTACAATGAGCAGTTCTTC.

This clonotype was seen more than once but under ten times. This sequence joins TRBV13 and TRBJ1-1, with D unclear. Germline V gives CDR1 PRHDT, CDR2 FYEKMQ (reference sequence). Trimming left V 7 bases short and J 3 bases short, with 9 bases between. CDR3 length: 12 amino acids. The CDR3 loop reads CASTEIYTEAFF. Here the CDR3 DNA reads TGTGCCAGCACAGAGATATACACTGAAGCTTTCTTT.

This clonotype was detected ten times or more. The rearrangement links TRBV28 to TRBJ1-2; D is unresolved. The CDR3 covers 13 residues. The germline gives CDR1 MDHEN, CDR2 SYDVKM. Trimming removed 2 bases from V and 4 bases from J, with 8 bases in between. CDR3 bases: TGTGCCAGCAGTTTAAGGAAAAGCTATGGCTACACCTTC. As protein: CASSLRKSYGYTF.

This clonotype has only a few counts. The genes are TRBV19 and TRBJ1-4; tentative D call: TRBD1 (5 bases). The length of the CDR3 is 15 residues. Trimming left V 1 base short and J 0 bases short, with 6 bases between. Germline CDR1 LNHDA, CDR2 SQIVND (reference sequence). The CDR3 spells CASSIAGATNEKLFF. CDR3 in DNA: TGTGCCAGTAGTATAGCGGGGGCAACTAATGAAAAACTGTTTTTT.

This clonotype was detected many times. The genes are TRBV20-1 and TRBJ1-2; TRBD1 agrees at 8 bases. The CDR3 consists of 13 residues. Germline V gene lookup returns CDR1 DFQATT and CDR2 SNEGSKA (reference sequence). Trimming removed 2 bases from V and 8 bases from J; junction bases left unmatched: 7. CDR3 in DNA: TGCAGTGCTAGACCGACAGGGGCGCAAGGCTACACCTTC. Translated, it gives CSARPTGAQGYTF.